This T cell receptor beta chain was sequenced for a study of metastatic and nonmetastatic thyroid tumors. Ten or more counts support this clone. The CDR3 spans 14 residues. The J segment lost 5 bases and the V segment lost 3 bases, leaving 1 base of the junction unmatched. In germline, CDR1 is SEHNR, CDR2 FQNEAQ (reference sequence). TCRdb re-called the PCR reads with MiXCR. This sample has around 17,000 clones; roughly 33% occur once, and the top ten carry roughly 13%. Patients had received no treatment of any kind before thyroid surgery. This TCR came from a male donor with papillary thyroid cancer or a benign thyroid nodule (not recorded which). Some clones in this sample may be carry-over from other donors' samples. Material for sequencing was tumor tissue. The chain couples TRBV7-9 to TRBJ2-3, with TRBD2 matching 11 bases. CDR3: CASSFSGGGDTQYF. The CDR3 DNA reads TGTGCCAGCAGCTTTAGCGGGGGGGGAGATACGCAGTATTTT.